This T cell receptor beta chain was captured in a study of blood T cell repertoires in COVID-19. Here immunoSEQ multiplex PCR was the method, and the copy in TCRdb shows in-frame clones only, minus some. The sample lists some 68,000 clones, roughly 83% occurring once. The sequencing sample was made of peripheral blood. This sequence was found in a man in his 70s with acute or convalescent COVID-19.

CDR3 residues: CASSLDLVGRAGELFF. CDR3 DNA: TGTGCCAGCAGCTTAGATCTGGTGGGGAGGGCCGGGGAGCTGTTTTTT. The chain is built from TRBV11-3 and TRBJ2-2; 7 nucleotides agree with TRBD2. V lost 0 bases and J lost 6; bases outside the gene matches: 7. Germline lookup yields CDR1 SGHNT and CDR2 YENEEA. The CDR3 runs 16 residues.